The 2 T cell receptor beta chains below were found in one sample sequenced in a study of Ad26.COV2.S vaccination and SARS-CoV-2 variants. Generated by immunoSEQ multiplex PCR, the TCRdb table keeps only in-frame clones and is missing some. Here the sample spans over 85,000 clones, 80% being singletons. The sample in question was peripheral blood, obtained after recovery from COVID-19. The receptors here all came from a human donor who had recovered from COVID-19.

The genes are TRBV9 and TRBJ2-3; D is uncertain. V gave up 3 bases and J gave up 8 bases, with 16 bases separating them. The CDR3 runs 14 residues. Per germline, CDR1 SGDLS and CDR2 YYNGEE. DNA for the CDR3: TGTGCCAGCAGCGAGGTTGGTAGTTCGGGTACGCAGTATTTT. Translated: CASSEVGSSGTQYF.

This rearrangement joins TRBV7-7 to TRBJ2-1; D gene unclear. Germline V CDR1 and CDR2: SSHAT, FNYEAQ (reference sequence). This CDR3 spans 14 amino acids. Trimming removed 2 bases at V and 5 bases at J, with 10 bases between. In DNA form, the CDR3 reads TGTGCCAGCAGCTTAAATGCTGTTAACAATGAGCAGTTCTTC. It translates to CASSLNAVNNEQFF.